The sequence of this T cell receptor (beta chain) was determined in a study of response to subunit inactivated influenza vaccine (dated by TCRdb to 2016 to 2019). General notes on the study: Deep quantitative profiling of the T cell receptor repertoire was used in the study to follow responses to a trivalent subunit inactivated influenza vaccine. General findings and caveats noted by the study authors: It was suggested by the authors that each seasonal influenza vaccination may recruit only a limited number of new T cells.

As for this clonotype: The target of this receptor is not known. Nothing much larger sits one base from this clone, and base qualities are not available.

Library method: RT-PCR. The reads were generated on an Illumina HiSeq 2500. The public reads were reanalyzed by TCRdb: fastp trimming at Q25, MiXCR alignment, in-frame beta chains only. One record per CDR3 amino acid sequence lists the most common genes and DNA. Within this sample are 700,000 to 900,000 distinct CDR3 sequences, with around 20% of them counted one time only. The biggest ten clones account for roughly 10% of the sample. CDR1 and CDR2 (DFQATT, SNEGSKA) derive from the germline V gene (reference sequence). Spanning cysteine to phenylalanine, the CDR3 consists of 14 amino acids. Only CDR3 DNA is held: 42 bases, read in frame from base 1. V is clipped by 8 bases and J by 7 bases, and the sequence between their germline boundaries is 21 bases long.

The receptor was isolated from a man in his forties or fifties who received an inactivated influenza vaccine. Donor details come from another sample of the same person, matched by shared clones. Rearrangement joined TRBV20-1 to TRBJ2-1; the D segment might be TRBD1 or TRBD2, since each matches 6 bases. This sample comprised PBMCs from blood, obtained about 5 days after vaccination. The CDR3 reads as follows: CSTRGEPLWNEQFF. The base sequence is TGCAGTACAAGGGGGGAGCCCCTCTGGAATGAGCAGTTCTTC.